These T cell receptor beta chains were read from a single sample in a study of cytomegalovirus exposure and HLA in healthy donors. Clones were sequenced by immunoSEQ multiplex PCR, and TCRdb holds only the in-frame ones, with some missing. The sample has 60,000 or so clones, roughly 75% seen once. The sample comprised PBMCs. These receptors all come from a woman in her thirties or forties in good health and CMV-seropositive. CDR3s include the opening cysteine and the closing phenylalanine or tryptophan. D genes are given only for firm matches. Rows give clone size only sometimes, using once, few, many, or a class for an expanded clone.

J: TRBJ2-1
size: .
V: TRBV7-8
D: .
DNA: TGTGCCAGCAGCCAACAGTACAATGAGCAGTTCTTC
CDR3: CASSQQYNEQFF

J: TRBJ1-2
size: .
V: TRBV29-1
D: .
DNA: TGCAGCGTGGAAGGACAGCTTGAAGGCTACACCTTC
CDR3: CSVEGQLEGYTF

J: TRBJ2-7
size: many
V: TRBV28
D: .
DNA: TGTGCCAGCAGCCGGGACATGGTGAGCGACGAGCAGTACTTC
CDR3: CASSRDMVSDEQYF

J: TRBJ1-1
size: once
V: TRBV7-2
D: .
DNA: TGTGCCAGCAGCTTAGTACCAGGCCAGGGGACTGAAGCTTTCTTT
CDR3: CASSLVPGQGTEAFF

J: TRBJ1-4
size: .
V: TRBV2
D: .
DNA: TGTGCCAGCAGTTTGGTCGGGCCAGGGTTCGAAAAACTGTTTTTT
CDR3: CASSLVGPGFEKLFF

J: TRBJ2-5
size: .
V: TRBV6-1
D: TRBD1
DNA: TGTGCCAGCAGGAGAGCCGGGACAGCTCAAGAGACCCAGTACTTC
CDR3: CASRRAGTAQETQYF

J: TRBJ1-1
size: .
V: TRBV7-9
D: TRBD1
DNA: TGTGCCAGCAGCTCGACAGGGGGGGACACTGAAGCTTTCTTT
CDR3: CASSSTGGDTEAFF

J: TRBJ2-7
size: .
V: TRBV9
D: TRBD1
DNA: TGTGCCAGCAGCGGACAGGGATCTTCCTACGAGCAGTACTTC
CDR3: CASSGQGSSYEQYF

J: TRBJ1-3
size: .
V: TRBV29-1
D: .
DNA: TGCAGCGTTCGATCGCGGGCAGGGAGGAACACCATATATTTT
CDR3: CSVRSRAGRNTIYF

J: TRBJ2-4
size: once
V: TRBV19
D: TRBD1
DNA: TGTGCCAGTAGTATAAGGCGGACAGGGGCGGCCAAAAACATTCAGTACTTC
CDR3: CASSIRRTGAAKNIQYF

J: TRBJ1-1
size: .
V: TRBV2
D: .
DNA: TGTGCCAGCAGTCGGAGGACCTTTGAGGCTTTCTTT
CDR3: CASSRRTFEAFF

J: TRBJ2-1
size: .
V: TRBV7-2
D: .
DNA: TGTGCCAGCAGCTTGAGCTATGAGCAGTTCTTC
CDR3: CASSLSYEQFF

J: TRBJ1-6
size: .
V: TRBV7-9
D: .
DNA: TGTGCCAGCAGCTTAGCAGGGGGGGATAATTCACCCCTCCACTTT
CDR3: CASSLAGGDNSPLHF

J: TRBJ1-2
size: .
V: TRBV28
D: .
DNA: TGTGCCAGCAGACGTATTTTGGTGAGGGACTATGGCTACACCTTC
CDR3: CASRRILVRDYGYTF

J: TRBJ1-1
size: once
V: TRBV7-9
D: .
DNA: TGTGCCAGCAGTCCTAACCTGAACACTGAAGCTTTCTTT
CDR3: CASSPNLNTEAFF

J: TRBJ2-3
size: .
V: TRBV29-1
D: TRBD1
DNA: TGCAGCGTGGCCGGGACAGGGGGGACAGATACGCAGTATTTT
CDR3: CSVAGTGGTDTQYF

J: TRBJ2-4
size: .
V: TRBV27
D: .
DNA: TGTGCCAGCAGTTCAAACAGGGCAGCCAAAAACATTCAGTACTTC
CDR3: CASSSNRAAKNIQYF

J: TRBJ1-4
size: .
V: TRBV7-9
D: .
DNA: TGTGCCAGCAGCCAAACCGGGGGACCTGAAAAACTGTTTTTT
CDR3: CASSQTGGPEKLFF

J: TRBJ2-7
size: .
V: TRBV7-8
D: .
DNA: TGTGCCAGCAGCTTATTAGGACAGACCTACGAGCAGTACTTC
CDR3: CASSLLGQTYEQYF

J: TRBJ1-2
size: .
V: TRBV6-5
D: .
DNA: TGTGCCAGCACGGGCGGGAGCGATCCCTATGGCTACACCTTC
CDR3: CASTGGSDPYGYTF

J: TRBJ2-7
size: .
V: TRBV18
D: .
DNA: TGTGCCAGCTCCCTGGGCGGGCCGCTGGCGGAGCAGTACTTC
CDR3: CASSLGGPLAEQYF

J: TRBJ2-7
size: .
V: TRBV5-5
D: .
DNA: TGTGCCAGCAGCGGTACAGGGCTCACCTACGAGCAGTACTTC
CDR3: CASSGTGLTYEQYF

J: TRBJ2-7
size: .
V: TRBV5-5
D: .
DNA: TGTGCCAGCAGAATTGGGGCCAGCTACGAGCAGTACTTC
CDR3: CASRIGASYEQYF

J: TRBJ2-1
size: once
V: TRBV27
D: .
DNA: TGTGCCAGCGGCCTCCTCACAGGGTCTGAGCAGTTCTTC
CDR3: CASGLLTGSEQFF

J: TRBJ2-3
size: .
V: TRBV19
D: .
DNA: TGTGCCAGTAGTATTATTTTTGACGGGGTTAGAGATACGCAGTATTTT
CDR3: CASSIIFDGVRDTQYF

J: TRBJ1-3
size: .
V: TRBV9
D: TRBD1
DNA: TGTGCCAGCAGCTACGACAGGGGGATCAGCTCTGGAAACACCATATATTTT
CDR3: CASSYDRGISSGNTIYF

J: TRBJ1-3
size: .
V: TRBV27
D: TRBD1
DNA: TGTGCCAGCAGTTTAGCCTGGGACAGATCCGACCTACACCGGGGAAACACCATATATTTT
CDR3: CASSLAWDRSDLHRGNTIYF

J: TRBJ1-4
size: .
V: TRBV7-7
D: .
DNA: TGTGCCAGCTCGATCGGGGGGTCAGCTAATGAAAAACTGTTTTTT
CDR3: CASSIGGSANEKLFF

J: TRBJ2-7
size: once
V: TRBV5-1
D: TRBD1
DNA: TGCGCCAGCAGCGACGTGACAGGGGGCATCCAGGTCGAGCAGTACTTC
CDR3: CASSDVTGGIQVEQYF

J: TRBJ2-3
size: .
V: TRBV5-1
D: TRBD2
DNA: TGCGCCAGCAGCCCGGGCAGGCGGGAGGATACGCAGTATTTT
CDR3: CASSPGRREDTQYF

J: TRBJ2-7
size: .
V: TRBV30
D: .
DNA: TGTGCCTGGAGTGATTATGTTTACGAGCAGTACTTC
CDR3: CAWSDYVYEQYF

J: TRBJ2-6
size: .
V: TRBV9
D: .
DNA: TGTGCCAGCACCCCGACAGGAGCCTACTCTGGGGCCAACGTCCTGACTTTC
CDR3: CASTPTGAYSGANVLTF

J: TRBJ1-5
size: few
V: TRBV5-1
D: TRBD1
DNA: TGCGCCAGCAGCCTCGGGACAGGGGGTCAGCCCCAGCATTTT
CDR3: CASSLGTGGQPQHF

J: TRBJ1-5
size: once
V: TRBV4-1
D: .
DNA: TGCGCCAGCAGCCAAGGCGATTTGCGGAGTCAGCCCCAGCATTTT
CDR3: CASSQGDLRSQPQHF

J: TRBJ1-2
size: .
V: TRBV5-1
D: TRBD1
DNA: TGCGCCAGCAGCACCACAGGGGACTATGGCTACACCTTC
CDR3: CASSTTGDYGYTF

J: TRBJ2-7
size: .
V: TRBV5-1
D: TRBD2
DNA: TGCGCCAGCAGCGACGGGGGGGTCGTCGACGAGCAGTACTTC
CDR3: CASSDGGVVDEQYF